The rows below give T cell receptor beta chains drawn from one sample of a study of identical twins. TCRdb itself ran the 5' RACE reads through MiXCR, one entry per CDR3 protein. The sample consists of 270,000 or so distinct CDR3 sequences, around 8% of them appearing once. The same sample was also studied in work on yellow fever vaccine responses in identical twins.

Sequenced input: CD8+ T cells sorted from blood. Receptors were obtained from a young woman in good health. The CDR3 runs from the conserved cysteine through the conserved F or W. Fields, in order: D gene, clone size, J gene, V gene, CDR3 protein, CDR3 DNA. A D gene is named only where the DNA matches it firmly. For some rows the clone size is stated as once, few or many, or as a class when expanded; others skip it.

TRBD2 | NA | TRBJ2-3 | TRBV7-8 | CASSWADRGRAGGDTQYF | TGTGCCAGCAGCTGGGCGGACCGCGGTCGAGCGGGAGGGGATACGCAGTATTTT
NA | few | TRBJ2-7 | TRBV27 | CASSLVAGPIIRQYF | TGTGCCAGCAGTTTGGTGGCAGGGCCTATCATAAGGCAGTACTTC
NA | many | TRBJ2-2 | TRBV29-1 | CSALGGLNTGELFF | TGCAGCGCCCTTGGGGGGCTGAACACCGGGGAGCTGTTTTTT
NA | many | TRBJ2-3 | TRBV10-3 | CAISESPDTQYF | TGTGCCATCAGTGAGTCCCCAGATACGCAGTATTTT
NA | NA | TRBJ2-5 | TRBV4-3 | CASSQEGDLYQETQYF | TGCGCCAGCAGCCAAGAGGGGGATCTGTACCAAGAGACCCAGTACTTC
NA | many | TRBJ2-2 | TRBV12-3/TRBV12-4 | CASRPPGPSTGELFF | TGTGCCAGCCGCCCCCCCGGGCCGTCCACCGGGGAGCTGTTTTTT
NA | few | TRBJ1-1 | TRBV19 | CASSIEFTEAFF | TGTGCCAGTAGTATTGAGTTCACTGAAGCTTTCTTC
TRBD1 | NA | TRBJ2-7 | TRBV29-1 | CSVLGTGSSYEQYF | TGCAGCGTTCTAGGGACAGGGAGCTCCTACGAGCAGTACTTC
TRBD1 | NA | TRBJ2-1 | TRBV20-1 | CSARQGAKDEQFF | TGCAGTGCTAGACAGGGGGCGAAGGATGAGCAGTTCTTC
NA | few | TRBJ2-7 | TRBV12-3/TRBV12-4 | CASSFRPEGTYEQYF | TGTGCCAGCAGTTTTCGGCCCGAGGGGACGTACGAGCAGTACTTC
NA | few | TRBJ2-7 | TRBV5-1 | CASSLAPGGTYEQYF | TGCGCCAGCAGCTTGGCCCCAGGTGGAACCTACGAGCAGTACTTC
NA | few | TRBJ1-1 | TRBV20-1 | CSAREGFSNTEAFF | TGCAGTGCTAGAGAAGGGTTCTCGAACACTGAAGCTTTCTTT
TRBD2 | few | TRBJ2-7 | TRBV7-9 | CASSQGLEGYEQYF | TGTGCCAGCAGCCAGGGACTAGAGGGCTACGAGCAGTACTTC
NA | NA | TRBJ2-2 | TRBV21-1 | CASSSRNRGGTGELFF | TGTGCCAGCAGCTCCAGAAACAGGGGAGGGACCGGGGAGCTGTTTTTT
NA | few | TRBJ2-1 | TRBV6-2/TRBV6-3 | CASRNSVWDEQFF | TGTGCCAGCAGAAACTCGGTCTGGGATGAGCAGTTCTTC
TRBD2 | NA | TRBJ2-2 | TRBV20-1 | CSAPGLAGHTGELFF | TGCAGTGCCCCAGGACTAGCGGGGCACACCGGGGAGCTGTTTTTT
TRBD2 | few | TRBJ2-1 | TRBV4-1 | CASSQLLAGNYNEQFF | TGCGCCAGCAGCCAACTACTAGCGGGGAATTACAATGAGCAGTTCTTC
NA | NA | TRBJ1-2 | TRBV20-1 | CSAWDTDNYGYTF | TGCAGTGCATGGGACACCGATAACTATGGCTACACCTTC
NA | NA | TRBJ2-3 | TRBV4-3 | CASSQASGGTQYF | TGCGCCAGCAGCCAAGCGAGTGGCGGTACGCAGTATTTT
NA | many | TRBJ2-2 | TRBV7-9 | CASSLGPQGDTGELFF | TGTGCCAGCAGCTTAGGTCCGCAGGGCGACACCGGGGAGCTGTTTTTT
NA | few | TRBJ2-7 | TRBV27 | CASSLYRGRDEQYF | TGTGCCAGCAGTTTATATCGGGGGCGGGACGAGCAGTACTTC
NA | many | TRBJ2-7 | TRBV27 | CASQGGYEQYF | TGTGCCTCCCAAGGGGGTTACGAGCAGTACTTC
NA | NA | TRBJ2-5 | TRBV3-1 | CASSQDWGQAGSETQYF | TGTGCCAGCAGCCAAGATTGGGGGCAGGCGGGTTCAGAGACCCAGTACTTC
TRBD1 | few | TRBJ2-7 | TRBV11-2 | CASSLAGTAYEQYF | TGTGCCAGCAGCTTAGCCGGGACAGCCTACGAGCAGTACTTC
NA | NA | TRBJ2-7 | TRBV7-9 | CASSFKDQYEQYF | TGTGCCAGCAGCTTCAAGGATCAATACGAGCAGTACTTC
NA | NA | TRBJ2-1 | TRBV2 | CASSEIGGIENNEQFF | TGTGCCAGCAGTGAAATTGGGGGGATCGAGAACAATGAGCAGTTCTTC
NA | many | TRBJ1-4 | TRBV6-1 | CASTEYSEGREKLFF | TGTGCCAGCACTGAATATTCGGAGGGTCGAGAAAAACTGTTTTTT
TRBD1 | NA | TRBJ2-7 | TRBV4-2 | CASSQEGTGVTYEQYF | TGTGCCAGCAGCCAAGAGGGGACAGGGGTGACCTACGAGCAGTACTTC
NA | many | TRBJ2-4 | TRBV5-6 | CASSFGRVNIQYF | TGTGCCAGCAGCTTCGGCAGGGTGAACATTCAGTACTTC
TRBD2 | NA | TRBJ2-7 | TRBV24-1 | CATSELAGDEQYF | TGTGCCACCAGTGAGCTAGCGGGAGACGAGCAGTACTTC
TRBD2 | NA | TRBJ2-4 | TRBV3-1 | CASSQDKSAGTSTKYF | TGTGCCAGCAGCCAAGATAAGTCGGCAGGGACTAGTACTAAGTACTTC
NA | many | TRBJ2-3 | TRBV10-3 | CAIKMDGTDTQYF | TGTGCCATCAAGATGGACGGGACAGATACGCAGTATTTT
TRBD2 | few | TRBJ2-1 | TRBV6-1 | CASNVWAGASQGEQFF | TGTGCCAGCAATGTCTGGGCGGGAGCGTCACAAGGTGAGCAGTTCTTC
NA | few | TRBJ2-3 | TRBV11-2 | CASSLVVAFRTDTQYF | TGTGCCAGCAGCTTAGTTGTTGCGTTCCGCACAGATACGCAGTATTTT
NA | few | TRBJ1-2 | TRBV7-9 | CASSSSTAPNYGYTF | TGTGCCAGCAGCTCATCGACAGCTCCTAACTATGGCTACACCTTC
TRBD1 | NA | TRBJ2-3 | TRBV2 | CASSERDRVDTQYF | TGTGCCAGCAGTGAACGGGACAGGGTAGATACGCAGTATTTT
NA | many | TRBJ2-1 | TRBV12-3/TRBV12-4 | CASSSGQYYNEQFF | TGTGCCAGCAGTTCGGGACAATACTACAATGAGCAGTTCTTC
NA | NA | TRBJ2-2 | TRBV15 | CATSRDAGTANTGELFF | TGTGCCACCAGCAGAGATGCCGGGACGGCAAACACCGGGGAGCTGTTTTTT
NA | many | TRBJ2-7 | TRBV29-1 | CSVEGQTYEQYF | TGCAGCGTTGAAGGCCAGACCTACGAGCAGTACTTC
NA | NA | TRBJ2-2 | TRBV7-6 | CASSLPLTGELFF | TGTGCCAGCAGCCTACCCCTAACCGGGGAGCTGTTTTTT
NA | NA | TRBJ2-1 | TRBV6-5 | CASSYSAGSNYNEQFF | TGTGCCAGCAGTTACTCGGCAGGCTCCAACTACAATGAGCAGTTCTTC
TRBD1 | few | TRBJ2-1 | TRBV27 | CASSYGTGLYNEQFF | TGTGCCAGCAGTTACGGGACAGGACTCTACAATGAGCAGTTCTTC
NA | few | TRBJ2-1 | TRBV5-6 | CASSHGSREQFF | TGTGCCAGCAGCCATGGGTCCCGCGAGCAGTTCTTC
TRBD1 | NA | TRBJ1-1 | TRBV7-9 | CASSLATGGSNTEAFF | TGTGCCAGCAGCTTAGCTACAGGGGGTTCGAACACTGAAGCTTTCTTT
TRBD1 | many | TRBJ1-4 | TRBV27 | CASSLFGQGLGEKLFF | TGTGCCAGCAGCCTCTTCGGACAGGGCTTGGGAGAAAAACTGTTTTTT
NA | NA | TRBJ2-1 | TRBV3-1 | CASSQSTSRPYNEQFF | TGTGCCAGCAGCCAAAGTACTAGCCGTCCTTACAATGAGCAGTTCTTC
TRBD2 | few | TRBJ2-1 | TRBV6-2/TRBV6-3 | CASSRGLAEYYNEQFF | TGTGCCAGCAGCCGAGGACTAGCGGAATATTACAATGAGCAGTTCTTC
NA | few | TRBJ2-1 | TRBV27 | CASSPVGDTEFF | TGTGCCAGCAGTCCAGTAGGGGACACGGAGTTCTTC
TRBD2 | few | TRBJ2-1 | TRBV4-3 | CASSQDLAGETSSYNEQFF | TGCGCCAGCAGCCAAGACCTAGCGGGGGAAACGAGCTCCTACAATGAGCAGTTCTTC
TRBD1 | many | TRBJ2-1 | TRBV7-9 | CASSHTGVPAYEQFF | TGTGCCAGCAGCCATACAGGGGTCCCCGCATATGAGCAGTTCTTC